The 18 T cell receptor beta chains below were found in one sample sequenced in a study of cytomegalovirus exposure and HLA in healthy donors (TCRdb year 2017). Library method: the immunoSEQ multiplex PCR assay. A mixture of 60 forward primers for TCR Vbeta segments and 13 reverse primers for TCR Jbeta segments was used in the multiplex PCR. This immuneACCESS table, as held by TCRdb, lists in-frame sequences with V and J called but not all clones. Of the missing ones, under half trace to an unresolved V gene in checked studies; the others have no known cause. The sample includes fewer than 65,000 clones, with roughly two thirds observed a single time. 5% to 7% of the sample lies in the top ten. Sequencing used PBMCs. All receptors come from a man aged 45-60 years in good health and CMV-seronegative.

The gene calls are TRBV14 and TRBJ1-2, with D perhaps matching TRBD1 (6 bases). The CDR3 spans 18 residues. V was trimmed by 4 bases and J by 8 bases, leaving 29 bases between them. Germline CDR1 SGHDN, CDR2 FVKESK. CDR3 residues: CASSRSGTALFSGAGYTF. The DNA of the CDR3 is TGTGCCAGCAGCCGCTCCGGGACGGCCCTTTTCTCAGGGGCCGGCTACACCTTC.

The chain carries TRBV14 and TRBJ1-1; D possibly corresponds to TRBD1 (6 bases). In germline, CDR1 is SGHDN, CDR2 FVKESK. V was pared by 0 bases and J by 6 bases, with 11 bases between. This CDR3 is 14 amino acids long. The CDR3 region is CASSQEGQRAEAFF. The CDR3 coding sequence is TGTGCCAGCAGCCAAGAAGGACAGAGAGCTGAAGCTTTCTTT.

The V call is TRBV6-5, the J call TRBJ2-7, with a possible D match to TRBD1 (6 bases). This CDR3 has 15 amino acids. V lost 6 bases and J lost 0, with 15 bases in between. Germline V lookup: CDR1 MNHEY, CDR2 SVGAGI. CDR3 nucleotide sequence: TGTGCCAGCAGCTCTACCGGGACACTCTCCTACGAGCAGTACTTC. This encodes CASSSTGTLSYEQYF.

This clone was seen only a few times. The CDR3 nucleotides read TGTGCCAGCAGCTTAAACCCGTGGACAGGGTTGGACCCAGATACGCAGTATTTT. This translates into CASSLNPWTGLDPDTQYF. The rearrangement uses TRBV11-1 and TRBJ2-3, with TRBD1 matching over 8 bases. Germline V CDR1 and CDR2: SGHAT, FQDESV (reference sequence). The CDR3 totals 18 residues. V lost 2 bases and J lost 4; bases outside the gene matches: 14.

Comments on this clone: A junction boundary mismatches the germline segment, possibly from a read error. V usage is TRBV7-9 and J usage is TRBJ1-2; 10 bases align to TRBD1. The CDR3 length is 14 residues. CDR1 and CDR2 from the germline V gene are SEHNR and FQNEAQ (reference sequence). This CDR3 is CSSSSVTGGDGYTF. CDR3 nucleotide sequence: TGTTCCAGCAGCTCAGTGACAGGGGGCGATGGCTACACCTTC.

This clone came up once. The chain employs TRBV7-2 and TRBJ2-2, with D maybe TRBD1 (6 bases). The CDR3 has 16 residues. V was clipped by 8 bases and J by 7 bases, with 23 bases between them. The germline gives CDR1 SGHTA, CDR2 FQGNSA. CDR3: CASSIQRGSVGGELFF. The CDR3 DNA follows: TGTGCCAGCTCCATACAGAGGGGGTCCGTGGGCGGGGAGCTGTTTTTT.

J is TRBJ1-6 and V is TRBV4-1; D may be TRBD1 (5 bases). Germline loops: CDR1 MGHRA, CDR2 YSYEKL. V was cut by 1 base and J by 5 bases, with 21 bases left in between. The CDR3 loop spans 19 amino acids. The CDR3 spells CASSQAAGPPLLNNSPLHF. The CDR3 coding sequence is TGCGCCAGCAGCCAAGCCGCGGGACCGCCGCTTCTTAATAATTCACCCCTCCACTTT.

J is TRBJ2-7 and V is TRBV13, with a weak D call TRBD1 (6 bases). Per the germline V gene, CDR1 is PRHDT and CDR2 is FYEKMQ (reference sequence). CDR3 length: 12 amino acids. The germline V and J ends were trimmed by 5 bases and 6 bases, with 11 bases remaining between them. CDR3 sequence reads: CASSQTGFEQYF. CDR3 bases: TGTGCCAGCAGCCAAACAGGGTTCGAGCAGTACTTC.

This chain connects TRBV29-1 to TRBJ1-2; no clear D gene. This CDR3 comprises 12 residues. With 4 bases removed from V and 4 bases from J, the gap between germline ends came to 10 bases. Germline assignment: CDR1 SQVTM and CDR2 ANQGSEA. CDR3 in amino acids: CSVVWARYGYTF. CDR3 bases: TGCAGCGTTGTTTGGGCCCGCTATGGCTACACCTTC.

The chain couples TRBV4-2 to TRBJ2-3; 12 bases agree with TRBD2. J was trimmed by 6 bases and V by 1 base; bases with no gene match: 2. The CDR3 runs to 15 residues. In germline, CDR1 is LGHNA, CDR2 YNFKEQ. CDR3 sequence (DNA): TGTGCCAGCAGCCAAGCTAGCGGGGGGGTCGATACGCAGTATTTT. This sequence encodes CASSQASGGVDTQYF.

This rearrangement joins TRBV9 to TRBJ2-1, with D possibly matching TRBD2 (7 bases). The V end was cut by 4 bases, the J end by 9 bases, with 20 bases between. Per the germline V gene, CDR1 is SGDLS and CDR2 is YYNGEE. The CDR3 has 15 amino acids. CDR3: CASSFRWGGGTEQFF. CDR3 nucleotide sequence: TGTGCCAGCAGCTTTAGGTGGGGCGGGGGCACTGAGCAGTTCTTC.

The V call is TRBV5-6, the J call TRBJ2-2; possible D gene TRBD1, 5 bases. The CDR3 runs 14 residues. Trimming removed 2 bases at V and 6 bases at J, with 11 bases between. The germline V gene has CDR1 SGHDT and CDR2 YYEEEE. The CDR3 DNA sequence: TGTGCCAGCAGCTTTGGTCCAGGGTCCGGGGAGCTGTTTTTT. As protein: CASSFGPGSGELFF.

The chain recombines TRBV29-1 with TRBJ1-5; no clear D. Trimming took 1 base from V and 5 from J, leaving 9 bases between them. The germline gives CDR1 SQVTM, CDR2 ANQGSEA. The CDR3 runs to 13 residues. The CDR3 reads CSVEGSRDQPQHF. DNA of the CDR3: TGCAGCGTTGAAGGGTCCCGGGATCAGCCCCAGCATTTT. Together with reference TRBV29-1 and TRBJ1-5, the CDR3 gives the full variable domain: SAVISQKPSRDICQRGTSLTIQCQVDSQVTMMFWYRQQPGQSLTLIATANQGSEATYESGFVIDKFPISRPNLTFSTLTVSNMSPEDSSIYLCSVEGSRDQPQHFGDGTRLSIL.

The chain carries TRBV5-4 and TRBJ2-2; D is unclear. Germline CDR1 reads SGHNT; CDR2 reads YYREEE (reference sequence). The CDR3 runs to 12 residues. V was trimmed by 9 bases and J by 3 bases, leaving 9 bases between them. The CDR3 nucleotides are TGTGCCATCGTAAACTACACCGGGGAGCTGTTTTTT. Its translation: CAIVNYTGELFF.

This rearrangement joins TRBV29-1 to TRBJ1-1; TRBD1 agrees at 9 bases. Unmatched junction bases numbered 2, after V lost 4 bases and J lost 5 bases. This CDR3 region has 12 residues. The germline V gene encodes CDR1 SQVTM and CDR2 ANQGSEA. DNA for the CDR3: TGCAGCGTTGGGACAGGGGTAACTGAAGCTTTCTTT. Translating it yields CSVGTGVTEAFF.

This clone was counted between two and nine times. The CDR3 sequence is CASSIPGYEQYF. CDR3 DNA sequence: TGTGCCAGTAGTATCCCGGGCTACGAGCAGTACTTC. The rearrangement joins TRBV19 to TRBJ2-7; D uncertain. Germline V gene data show CDR1 as LNHDA and CDR2 as SQIVND (reference sequence). Trimming left V 3 bases short and J 3 bases short, with 6 bases between. The CDR3 runs 12 residues.

V and J are TRBV19 and TRBJ1-1; D ambiguous. This CDR3 contains 14 residues. Germline V CDR1 and CDR2: LNHDA, SQIVND (reference sequence). Between the trimmed V and J ends, which lost 5 bases and 0 bases, there was a span of 10 bases. The CDR3 DNA follows: TGTGCCAGTAGTCTTCAGGTGATGAACACTGAAGCTTTCTTT. Translating gives CASSLQVMNTEAFF.

The rearrangement uses TRBV25-1 and TRBJ1-1, with TRBD1 matching 8 bases. V was pared by 10 bases and J by 7 bases, with 5 bases of the junction left unmatched. The CDR3 loop spans 11 amino acids. The germline gives CDR1 MGHDK, CDR2 SYGVNS. In DNA, the CDR3 is TGTGCCACCACCAGGGGGCTTGAAGCTTTCTTT. Translation: CATTRGLEAFF.